This entry describes one T cell receptor (beta chain). This sample stems from a study of cytotoxic CD8 clonotypes in ibrutinib-treated CLL. Whole-study context: On average, about 92,000 productive rearrangements and over 250,000 productive templates per sample.

Clones were read by immunoSEQ multiplex PCR, and TCRdb kept only the in-frame ones, dropping some. The data show 35,000 to 40,000 clones, 70% to 80% seen once. The source is a human donor with chronic lymphocytic leukemia. Material: PBMCs, obtained at disease progression, from a patient treated with ibrutinib.

Here the CDR3 reads CASKGREGEKLFF. CDR3 DNA sequence: TGCGCCAGCAAGGGCAGAGAGGGTGAAAAACTGTTTTTT. The V gene is TRBV5-1, the J gene TRBJ1-4, with unresolved D. CDR1 SGHRS and CDR2 YFSETQ come from the germline V gene. V was cut by 6 bases and J by 7 bases, with 13 bases left in between. The CDR3 consists of 13 residues.